This TCR beta chain was identified during a study of blood T cells in healthy people across ages. Turning to this clonotype: Since a much larger clone is just one base distant, this may be a read error.

Through a sample-barcoded 5' primer and a J-beta primer mix, a second PCR was run for about 6 to 12 cycles. TCRdb re-called the 5' RACE reads through MiXCR, storing one row per CDR3 protein. The profile shows fewer than 1,200,000 distinct CDR3 sequences, about 25% of them singletons. CDR3 length: 15 amino acids. CDR1 and CDR2 from the germline V gene are LNHNV and YYDKDF (reference sequence). Between the trimmed V and J ends, which lost 5 bases and 3 bases, there was a span of 13 bases. These same data were also listed under a study on T cells of mothers and their children. That source notes: Persisting microchimeric T cell clones went undetected.

Sequencing used blood. The receptor comes from a girl aged 2 to 9 in good health. The chain is built from TRBV15 and TRBJ1-4; D is unresolved. The CDR3 here is CATSGASRSNEKLFF. CDR3 sequence (DNA): TGTGCCACCAGCGGAGCCAGCAGGTCTAATGAAAAACTGTTTTTT.